Below, one T cell receptor (beta chain) is given with its context. One end of the junction fails to match germline, which may point to a read error. The record originates from a study of metastatic and nonmetastatic thyroid tumors. Germline V gene lookup returns CDR1 LNHDA and CDR2 SQIVND (reference sequence). The CDR3 loop spans 15 amino acids. No patient received treatment before thyroid surgery. TCRdb redid the clone calls on the PCR reads using MiXCR. Of around 42,000 clones listed, about an eighth are singletons. Sample: blood. The receptor was isolated from a male donor with papillary thyroid cancer or a benign thyroid nodule (not recorded which). Some clones in this sample may be carry-over from other donors' samples. The chain has TRBV19 and TRBJ1-6; D might be TRBD1 (6 bases). The CDR3 bases are TGTGCCAGTAGTACTCCAACAGGGAGGAATACACCCCTCAACTTT. The encoded protein is CASSTPTGRNTPLNF.